This record concerns one T cell receptor beta chain sequence. This CDR3 comprises 15 residues. Trimming took 5 bases from V and 3 from J, leaving 17 bases between them. The sample is drawn from a study of long-term antiretroviral therapy in people with HIV. Study at large: The 2015 immediate-ART recommendation came about a decade after the earliest samples.

Runs used v3.0 of the immunoSEQ assay and were done at survey level. Generated by immunoSEQ multiplex PCR, the TCRdb table keeps only in-frame clones and is missing some. Of around 12,000 clones listed, around 77% are singletons. This sample comprised unsorted PBMCs, obtained 0.8 years before starting antiretroviral therapy. The TCR comes from a woman between 40 and 55 years old with HIV. The genes are TRBV23-1 and TRBJ2-7; D is perhaps TRBD2 (5 bases). TRBV23-1 is reported as an ORF; its role is uncertain. The CDR3 is CASSRVEGSFYEQYF. In DNA, the CDR3 is TGCGCCAGCAGTAGGGTAGAGGGCTCATTCTACGAGCAGTACTTC.